These 14 T cell receptor beta chains were sequenced from one sample in a study of regulatory T cells in long-lasting Graves disease. According to the study, TCR beta libraries were built with iRepertoire HTBI primers and CDR3-region Arm-PCR. TCRdb analysed the multiplex PCR reads with MiXCR anew, one entry per CDR3 protein. The table includes 350,000 to 450,000 distinct CDR3 sequences, about 20% detected once. The sample's time point: persistent/refractory GD, antithyroid drugs over 5 years with positive TRAb. Isolated PBMC RNA provided the starting material for the TCR library. The sequencing used peripheral blood mononuclear cells (PBMCs), collected when the disease was refractory, from a patient treated with antithyroid drugs. Every receptor here comes from a female donor with Graves disease.

This clonotype was counted a few times. The chain carries TRBV10-3 and TRBJ2-7; 7 positions agree with TRBD2. Per the germline V gene, CDR1 is ENHRY and CDR2 is SYGVKD. The length of the CDR3 is 20 residues. Trimming removed 3 bases from V and 2 bases from J; junction bases left unmatched: 22. For the CDR3, the DNA is TGTGCCATCAGTGAATCTCAAAGGGCCGGTCTAGCGGACACTCCCTACGAGCAGTACTTC. It is translated as CAISESQRAGLADTPYEQYF.

The chain joins TRBV7-2 to TRBJ1-3, with D uncertain. The ends were cut back, 4 bases at V and 3 bases at J, with 7 bases in the middle. This CDR3 comprises 13 residues. From germline, CDR1 is SGHTA and CDR2 FQGNSA. CDR3 sequence (DNA): TGTGCCAGCAGCTCGAGTGGTGGAAACACCATATATTTT. The encoded protein is CASSSSGGNTIYF.

This clonotype was seen only a few times. V is TRBV6-1 and J is TRBJ1-2; 8 bases agree with TRBD1. The germline V gene has CDR1 MNHNS and CDR2 SASEGT. The CDR3 consists of 13 residues. J gave up 6 bases and V 4 bases, and 4 bases lay outside the gene matches. As DNA, the CDR3 is TGTGCCAGCAGTGCTTCAGGGGGCAATGGCTACACCTTC. Protein product: CASSASGGNGYTF.

In its sample, this clonotype was seen many times. The V call is TRBV27, the J call TRBJ1-1; weak D call: TRBD1 (6 bases). The CDR3 is 16 amino acids. The V end lost 3 bases, the J end lost 5 bases, and 19 bases lay between the germline ends. Germline CDR1 MNHEY, CDR2 SMNVEV (reference sequence). The CDR3 DNA is TGTGCCAGCAGTTTCCTCACGGTCGGGGGCGGGACTGAAGCTTTCTTT. It codes for CASSFLTVGGGTEAFF.

There are many counts of this clonotype. The J gene is TRBJ2-6, the V gene TRBV11-2, with 7 bases identical to TRBD2. The CDR3 sequence is 15 residues long. Germline CDR1 is SGHAT and CDR2 is FQNNGV. Losses at the gene ends were 7 bases for V and 0 bases for J; bases not matched to a gene: 3. The CDR3 region has the DNA TGTGCCAGCACCCCGGGGGGCTCTGGGGCCAACGTCCTGACTTTC. The encoded protein is CASTPGGSGANVLTF.

This clonotype appeared many times. The chain combines TRBV20-1 with TRBJ2-4; D perhaps matches TRBD1 (5 bases). V lost 3 bases to trimming and J lost 9 bases, with 15 bases between them. This CDR3 is built from 13 residues. The V gene's germline CDR1 is DFQATT and CDR2 SNEGSKA (reference sequence). The CDR3 is CSARAQGSGIQYF. CDR3 DNA sequence: TGCAGTGCTAGGGCCCAGGGAAGTGGCATTCAGTACTTC.

This clonotype was detected many times. An end of the junction differs from the germline gene, which may be a read error. The genes are TRBV12-3 or TRBV12-4 and TRBJ2-2; 12 bases agree with TRBD1. The CDR3 runs 21 residues. CDR3 region: CANSFHPTPDPGQGATGELFF. The CDR3 DNA sequence: TGTGCCAACAGTTTCCACCCCACCCCCGACCCGGGACAGGGGGCCACCGGGGAGCTGTTTTTT.

The chain is built from TRBV7-9 and TRBJ1-2; a possible D gene is TRBD1 (6 bases). Germline V gene sequence: CDR1 SEHNR, CDR2 FQNEAQ (reference sequence). This CDR3 contains 14 residues. V was clipped by 2 bases and J by 8 bases, with 15 bases between them. Here the CDR3 reads CASSLSSGAEGYTF. The DNA for the CDR3 is TGTGCCAGCAGCTTATCGTCGGGGGCTGAAGGCTACACCTTC. Based on the CDR3 plus reference TRBV7-9 and TRBJ1-2, the full variable domain is DTGVSQNPRHKITKRGQNVTFRCDPISEHNRLYWYRQTLGQGPEFLTYFQNEAQLEKSRLLSDRFSAERPKGSFSTLEIQRTEQGDSAMYLCASSLSSGAEGYTFGSGTRLTVV.

This clonotype was recorded at least ten times. V usage is TRBV12-3 or TRBV12-4 and J usage is TRBJ1-4; no definite D call. The length of the CDR3 is 12 residues. Trimming took 5 bases from V and 3 from J, leaving 4 bases between them. CDR3 sequence (DNA): TGTGCCAGCAGTACGCCTAATGAAAAACTGTTTTTT. This translates into CASSTPNEKLFF.

In its sample, this clonotype was seen many times. This chain connects TRBV5-6 to TRBJ1-2; D is perhaps TRBD1 (5 bases). With 2 bases removed from V and 3 bases from J, the gap between germline ends came to 11 bases. Germline CDR1 reads SGHDT; CDR2 reads YYEEEE. CDR3 size: 14 residues. In DNA form, the CDR3 reads TGTGCCAGCAGCTTCGGACACGCTGACTATGGCTACACCTTC. Its protein product is CASSFGHADYGYTF.

This clonotype has ten or more counts. The V call is TRBV12-3 or TRBV12-4, the J call TRBJ2-4, with D unresolved. Trimming shortened V by 5 bases and J by 6 bases, and 11 bases separated the two germline ends. This CDR3 has 13 amino acids. The CDR3, as DNA: TGTGCCAGCAGTCCTCCTGAAGCAAACATTCAGTACTTC. Translation: CASSPPEANIQYF.

This clonotype came up many times. The chain joins TRBV11-1 to TRBJ2-2; D is ambiguous. This CDR3 region has 14 residues. Germline loops: CDR1 SGHAT, CDR2 FQDESV (reference sequence). V was cut by 1 base and J by 6 bases, with 9 bases left in between. CDR3 amino acids: CASSLGGPSGELFF. The CDR3 DNA sequence: TGTGCCAGCAGCTTAGGTGGTCCTTCCGGGGAGCTGTTTTTT.

In its sample, this clonotype was seen many times. The J gene is TRBJ2-7, the V gene TRBV3-1; 10 bases line up with TRBD2. CDR1 is LGHDT and CDR2 is YNNKEL in the germline V gene (reference sequence). There are 15 residues in the CDR3. V lost 0 bases, J lost 4 bases, and 3 bases stayed unmatched. In DNA form, the CDR3 reads TGTGCCAGCAGCCAAGAGGCTAGCGGGAGTTACGAGCAGTACTTC. This codes for CASSQEASGSYEQYF.

Ten or more counts support this clonotype. J is TRBJ2-7 and V is TRBV18; D may be TRBD2 (5 bases). Trimming took off 0 bases at V and 7 bases at J, with 10 bases between the two ends. From germline, CDR1 is KGHSH and CDR2 LQKENI. This CDR3 is built from 13 residues. This CDR3 is CASSPPVPGEQYF. CDR3 nucleotides: TGTGCCAGCTCACCACCGGTTCCGGGGGAGCAGTACTTC.